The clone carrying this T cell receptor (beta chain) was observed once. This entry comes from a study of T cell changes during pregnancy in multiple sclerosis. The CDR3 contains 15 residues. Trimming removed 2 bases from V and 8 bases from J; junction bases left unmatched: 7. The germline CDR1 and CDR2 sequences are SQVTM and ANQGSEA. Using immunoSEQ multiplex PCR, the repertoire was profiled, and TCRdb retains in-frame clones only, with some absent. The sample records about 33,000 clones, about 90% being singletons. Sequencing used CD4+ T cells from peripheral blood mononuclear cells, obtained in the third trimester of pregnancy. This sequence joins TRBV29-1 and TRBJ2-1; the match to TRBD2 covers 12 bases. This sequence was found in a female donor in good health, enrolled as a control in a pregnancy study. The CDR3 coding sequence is TGCAGCGTTGAAATTGCTAGCGGGGGGGATGATGAGCAGTTCTTC. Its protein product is CSVEIASGGDDEQFF.